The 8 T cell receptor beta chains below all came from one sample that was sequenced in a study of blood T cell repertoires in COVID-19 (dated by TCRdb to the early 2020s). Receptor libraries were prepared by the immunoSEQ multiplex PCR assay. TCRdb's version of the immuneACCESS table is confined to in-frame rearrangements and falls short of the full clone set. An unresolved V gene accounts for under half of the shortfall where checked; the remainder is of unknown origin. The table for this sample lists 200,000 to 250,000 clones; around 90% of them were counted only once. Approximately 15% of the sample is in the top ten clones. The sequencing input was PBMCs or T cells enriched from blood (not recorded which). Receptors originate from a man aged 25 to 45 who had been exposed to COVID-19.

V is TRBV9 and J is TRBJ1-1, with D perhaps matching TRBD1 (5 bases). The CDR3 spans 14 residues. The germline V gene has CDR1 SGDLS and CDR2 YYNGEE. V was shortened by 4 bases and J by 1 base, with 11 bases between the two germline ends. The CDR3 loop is CASSKQTGNTEAFF. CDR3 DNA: TGTGCCAGCAGCAAACAAACAGGGAACACTGAAGCTTTCTTT.

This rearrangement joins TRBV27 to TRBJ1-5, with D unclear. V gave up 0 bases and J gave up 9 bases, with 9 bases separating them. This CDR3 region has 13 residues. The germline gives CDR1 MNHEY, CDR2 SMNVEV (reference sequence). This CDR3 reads CASSLSRVRPQHF. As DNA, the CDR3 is TGTGCCAGCAGTTTATCCCGGGTGCGGCCCCAGCATTTT.

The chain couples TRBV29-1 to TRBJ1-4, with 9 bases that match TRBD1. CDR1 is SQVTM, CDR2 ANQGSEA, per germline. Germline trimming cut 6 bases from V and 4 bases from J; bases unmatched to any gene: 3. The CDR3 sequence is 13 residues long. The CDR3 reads CSVPDRGNEKLFF. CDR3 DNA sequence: TGCAGCGTACCGGACAGGGGTAATGAAAAACTGTTTTTT.

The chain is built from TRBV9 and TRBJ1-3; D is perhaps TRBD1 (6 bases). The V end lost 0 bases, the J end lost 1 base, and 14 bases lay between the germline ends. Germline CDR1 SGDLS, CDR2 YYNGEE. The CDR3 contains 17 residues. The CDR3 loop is CASSVEIDRRSGNTIYF. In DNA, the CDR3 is TGTGCCAGCAGCGTAGAAATCGACAGGAGGTCTGGAAACACCATATATTTT.

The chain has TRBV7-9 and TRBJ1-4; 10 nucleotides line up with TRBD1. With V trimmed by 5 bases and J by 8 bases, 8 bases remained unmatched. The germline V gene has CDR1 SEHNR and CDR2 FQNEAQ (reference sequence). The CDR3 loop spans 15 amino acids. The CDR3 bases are TGTGCCAGCAGCCCGAGACAGGGGGCAAACGAAAAACTGTTTTTT. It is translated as CASSPRQGANEKLFF.

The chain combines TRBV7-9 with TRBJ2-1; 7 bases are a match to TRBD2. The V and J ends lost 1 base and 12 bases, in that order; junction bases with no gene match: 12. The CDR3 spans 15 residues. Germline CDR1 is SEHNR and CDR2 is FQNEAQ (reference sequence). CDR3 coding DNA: TGTGCCAGCAGCTTAGTAGGACTAGGGCTCAAGTTGCAGTTCTTC. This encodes CASSLVGLGLKLQFF.

CDR3 bases: TGCGCCAGCAGCTTGTCATGGGGACAGGGGAGGTACGAGCAGTACTTC. It encodes CASSLSWGQGRYEQYF. V is TRBV5-1 and J is TRBJ2-7; 10 bases agree with TRBD1. Unmatched junction bases numbered 8, after V lost 1 base and J lost 4 bases. Germline CDR1 is SGHRS and CDR2 is YFSETQ. CDR3 length: 16 amino acids.

The CDR3 sequence is CASSAEAGLESTGELFF. CDR3 nucleotides: TGTGCCAGCAGCGCGGAGGCGGGACTAGAGTCTACCGGGGAGCTGTTTTTT. The chain combines TRBV11-3 with TRBJ2-2; TRBD2 agrees at 8 bases. V lost 5 bases and J lost 5; bases outside the gene matches: 13. CDR1 and CDR2 from the germline V gene are SGHNT and YENEEA. This CDR3 spans 17 amino acids.